Following are 23 T cell receptor beta chains from one sample sequenced in a study of blood T cell repertoires in COVID-19. The table came from immunoSEQ multiplex PCR; TCRdb's copy has only in-frame clones and leaves some out. The sample carries approximately 210,000 clones, 84% recorded once. The source material was peripheral blood. The receptors shown here come from a woman aged 80 or older with COVID-19, enrolled during active disease.

V usage is TRBV2 and J usage is TRBJ1-4, with D uncertain. Germline V CDR1 and CDR2: SNHLY, FYNNEI. The length of the CDR3 is 14 residues. V was clipped by 8 bases and J by 7 bases, with 17 bases between them. CDR3 in amino acids: CASAIRAGFEKLFF. The DNA of the CDR3 is TGTGCCAGCGCAATCCGGGCGGGGTTTGAAAAACTGTTTTTT. Looking up the rest from reference TRBV2 and TRBJ1-4 gives the full variable domain: EPEVTQTPSHQVTQMGQEVILRCVPISNHLYFYWYRQILGQKVEFLVSFYNNEISEKSEIFDDQFSVERPDGSNFTLKIRSTKLEDSAMYFCASAIRAGFEKLFFGSGTQLSVL.

This chain links TRBV28 with TRBJ1-5; D is uncertain. Trimming took 5 bases from V and 6 from J, leaving 8 bases between them. The CDR3 loop spans 12 amino acids. In germline, CDR1 is MDHEN, CDR2 SYDVKM. The CDR3 loop reads CASSLLGQPQHF. The CDR3 bases are TGTGCCAGCAGTCTCCTAGGTCAGCCCCAGCATTTT.

This clone occurred a few times. The chain carries TRBV2 and TRBJ1-6; weak D call: TRBD1 (5 bases). Deletions cut 3 bases from V and 5 bases from J, with 14 bases between. Germline CDR1 and CDR2: SNHLY and FYNNEI. The CDR3 is 16 amino acids. CDR3 protein: CASSDQGGPNNSPLHF. The CDR3 nucleotides are TGTGCCAGCAGTGATCAGGGCGGACCTAATAATTCACCCCTCCACTTT. The full variable domain, its missing parts supplied by reference TRBV2 and TRBJ1-6, is EPEVTQTPSHQVTQMGQEVILRCVPISNHLYFYWYRQILGQKVEFLVSFYNNEISEKSEIFDDQFSVERPDGSNFTLKIRSTKLEDSAMYFCASSDQGGPNNSPLHFGNGTRLTVT.

The rearrangement links TRBV19 to TRBJ2-3; the D gene is possibly TRBD2 (9 bases). The CDR3 consists of 19 residues. V lost 6 bases, J lost 0 bases, and 25 bases lay in between. Germline V lookup: CDR1 LNHDA, CDR2 SQIVND (reference sequence). The CDR3 region has the DNA TGTGCCAGTAGCTCCAGGGGGCGCCTAGCGGGGACTAGCACAGATACGCAGTATTTT. It encodes CASSSRGRLAGTSTDTQYF.

The chain carries TRBV5-1 and TRBJ1-2; 8 nucleotides match TRBD1. Unmatched junction bases numbered 5, after V lost 3 bases and J lost 4 bases. CDR1 and CDR2 from the germline V gene are SGHRS and YFSETQ. The CDR3 is 14 residues long. The CDR3 sequence: CASSSGQGAYGYTF. The CDR3 DNA follows: TGCGCCAGCAGCTCTGGACAGGGCGCCTATGGCTACACCTTC.

The genes are TRBV19 and TRBJ1-2; D is unclear. Deletions cut 3 bases from V and 0 bases from J, with 11 bases between. CDR1 and CDR2 from the germline V gene are LNHDA and SQIVND (reference sequence). This CDR3 region has 15 residues. The CDR3 nucleotides are TGTGCCAGTAGTATCTCAGGTTTGGCTAACTATGGCTACACCTTC. This codes for CASSISGLANYGYTF.

This clone has a handful of counts. The chain recombines TRBV5-6 with TRBJ1-6; D is undetermined. The CDR3 covers 12 residues. CDR1 and CDR2 from the germline V gene are SGHDT and YYEEEE. V was pared by 1 base and J by 7 bases, with 3 bases between. The CDR3 sequence is CASSLQNSPLHF. The DNA of the CDR3 is TGTGCCAGCAGCTTGCAGAATTCACCCCTCCACTTT.

This chain uses TRBV28 with TRBJ2-7; D remains ambiguous. V lost 3 bases, J lost 5 bases, and 8 bases lay in between. The CDR3 runs 12 residues. Looked up from germline, CDR1 is MDHEN and CDR2 is SYDVKM. CDR3 amino acids: CASSFNNNEQYF. As DNA, the CDR3 is TGTGCCAGCAGTTTTAACAATAACGAGCAGTACTTC. Full variable domain (remainder filled in from reference TRBV28 and TRBJ2-7): DVKVTQSSRYLVKRTGEKVFLECVQDMDHENMFWYRQDPGLGLRLIYFSYDVKMKEKGDIPEGYSVSREKKERFSLILESASTNQTSMYLCASSFNNNEQYFGPGTRLTVT.

The chain employs TRBV19 and TRBJ2-1, with 13 bases aligning to TRBD2. In germline, CDR1 is LNHDA, CDR2 SQIVND (reference sequence). The V and J ends lost 4 bases and 10 bases, in that order; junction bases with no gene match: 13. The CDR3 has 17 amino acids. The CDR3: CASSTQRTSGGLQEQFF. The CDR3 region has the DNA TGTGCCAGTAGTACCCAAAGGACTAGCGGGGGCCTGCAGGAGCAGTTCTTC.

V and J are TRBV5-1 and TRBJ1-1, with 7 nucleotides matching TRBD1. This CDR3 contains 15 residues. With V trimmed by 0 bases and J by 4 bases, 6 bases remained unmatched. Per the germline V gene, CDR1 is SGHRS and CDR2 is YFSETQ. The CDR3 is CASSLGTGKVTEAFF. The DNA for the CDR3 is TGCGCCAGCAGCTTGGGGACAGGAAAAGTCACTGAAGCTTTCTTT.

The genes are TRBV3-1 (or the pseudogene TRBV3-2) and TRBJ2-3; D ambiguous. Germline CDR1 is LGHDT and CDR2 is YNNKEL (reference sequence). V dropped 4 bases and J dropped 0 bases, with 11 bases sitting between them. CDR3 length: 15 residues. The CDR3 DNA reads TGTGCCAGCAGCCCTAGTTCTTCTAGCACAGATACGCAGTATTTT. This translates into CASSPSSSSTDTQYF.

The sample holds a few counts of this clone. A read error may produce the germline difference seen at one junction end. The chain has TRBV10-3 and TRBJ1-5; 8 bases map to TRBD1. The germline gives CDR1 ENHRY, CDR2 SYGVKD. This CDR3 is built from 13 residues. The DNA for the CDR3 is TGTGCCATAAGTGGACAGGGCGGTCAGCCCCAGCATTTT. It encodes CAISGQGGQPQHF.

For the CDR3, the DNA is TGTGCCAGTTGGGACAGGAGCAATCAGCCCCAGCATTTT. Amino acids: CASWDRSNQPQHF. This chain links TRBV19 with TRBJ1-5; 8 bases are shared with TRBD1. CDR3 length: 13 residues. V shed 8 bases, J shed 1 base, and the junction held 1 base outside the gene matches. Looked up from germline, CDR1 is LNHDA and CDR2 is SQIVND (reference sequence).

This chain joins TRBV14 and TRBJ1-1; weak D call: TRBD1 (5 bases). The CDR3 length is 14 residues. Germline V gives CDR1 SGHDN, CDR2 FVKESK. V was cut by 4 bases and J by 5 bases, with 14 bases left in between. As DNA, the CDR3 is TGTGCCAGCAGCCGGGACTGGTACGGGACTGAAGCTTTCTTT. Protein sequence: CASSRDWYGTEAFF.

There are a few counts of this clone. This chain connects TRBV7-8 to TRBJ1-4, with 7 bases matching TRBD1. J was trimmed by 7 bases and V by 3 bases; bases with no gene match: 23. The CDR3 has 20 amino acids. Germline V CDR1 and CDR2: SGHVS, FQNEAQ. The DNA for the CDR3 is TGTGCCAGCAGCTTCCCAAGGTCGAGACAGGGTGTCCCATTTGGTGAAAAACTGTTTTTT. Its translation: CASSFPRSRQGVPFGEKLFF.

This rearrangement joins TRBV14 to TRBJ1-2, with no clear D. V was trimmed by 4 bases and J by 3 bases, leaving 9 bases between them. Per the germline V gene, CDR1 is SGHDN and CDR2 is FVKESK. The CDR3 spans 13 residues. DNA for the CDR3: TGTGCCAGCAGCCTCCAAAGCTACTATGGCTACACCTTC. As protein: CASSLQSYYGYTF. Variable domain in full (rest from reference TRBV14 and TRBJ1-2): EAGVTQFPSHSVIEKGQTVTLRCDPISGHDNLYWYRRVMGKEIKFLLHFVKESKQDESGMPNNRFLAERTGGTYSTLKVQPAELEDSGVYFCASSLQSYYGYTFGSGTRLTVV.

The V gene is TRBV6-5, the J gene TRBJ1-5; weak D call: TRBD1 (5 bases). Per the germline V gene, CDR1 is MNHEY and CDR2 is SVGAGI. CDR3 length: 16 amino acids. The germline V and J ends were trimmed by 0 bases and 4 bases, with 13 bases remaining between them. CDR3 DNA sequence: TGTGCCAGCAGTTACTCGGGGCCCCAAGGGAATCAGCCCCAGCATTTT. This codes for CASSYSGPQGNQPQHF.

The rearrangement joins TRBV7-3 to TRBJ2-1, with TRBD2 matching over 8 bases. The germline V gene has CDR1 SGHTA and CDR2 FQGTGA. The CDR3 length is 14 residues. V lost 6 bases, J lost 2 bases, and 3 bases stayed unmatched. In nucleotides, the CDR3 is TGTGCCAGCAGTGGCGGGGGGACCTACAATGAGCAGTTCTTC. It yields the protein CASSGGGTYNEQFF.

The chain employs TRBV4-1 and TRBJ2-4; 8 nucleotides line up with TRBD2. This CDR3 is 22 amino acids long. J lost 0 bases, V lost 0 bases, and 19 bases had no gene match. CDR1 and CDR2 (germline): MGHRA, YSYEKL. CDR3 nucleotide sequence: TGCGCCAGCAGCCAAGATCGGGCACTCGCGGGGGGCGGGGGCATAGCCAAAAACATTCAGTACTTC. Its translation: CASSQDRALAGGGGIAKNIQYF.

V and J are TRBV6-2 or TRBV6-3 and TRBJ2-3, with 9 bases that match TRBD1. This CDR3 is built from 19 residues. The V gene's germline CDR1 is MNHEY and CDR2 SVGEGT. The V gene end was trimmed by 0 bases and the J gene end by 4 bases; junction bases not matched to a gene: 14. The CDR3 loop is CASSYSRQQGALGSDTQYF. CDR3 DNA: TGTGCCAGCAGTTACTCGAGGCAACAGGGGGCGTTGGGTTCAGATACGCAGTATTTT.

This chain connects TRBV11-2 to TRBJ1-2; 8 nucleotides align to TRBD1. The CDR3 length is 17 residues. The V gene's germline CDR1 is SGHAT and CDR2 FQNNGV. V shed 2 bases and J 4 bases; nucleotides not matched to a gene: 12. The CDR3 nucleotides are TGTGCCAGCAGCTTATTGTCAGGGGGCGACTTTGTCTATGGCTACACCTTC. It specifies CASSLLSGGDFVYGYTF.

J is TRBJ1-3 and V is TRBV7-2, with a possible D match to TRBD1 (6 bases). Per the germline V gene, CDR1 is SGHTA and CDR2 is FQGNSA. V lost 2 bases and J lost 0, with 14 bases in between. The CDR3 has 17 amino acids. CDR3 loop: CASSLFRDINSGNTIYF. The CDR3 region has the DNA TGTGCCAGCAGCTTATTCCGGGACATCAACTCTGGAAACACCATATATTTT.

This chain connects TRBV27 to TRBJ1-2; 8 bases map to TRBD1. The CDR3 has 13 residues. Per germline, CDR1 MNHEY and CDR2 SMNVEV (reference sequence). Losses at the gene ends were 4 bases for V and 7 bases for J; bases not matched to a gene: 5. The CDR3: CASSSPGGGGYTF. The CDR3, as DNA: TGTGCCAGCAGTTCCCCAGGGGGCGGTGGCTACACCTTC.